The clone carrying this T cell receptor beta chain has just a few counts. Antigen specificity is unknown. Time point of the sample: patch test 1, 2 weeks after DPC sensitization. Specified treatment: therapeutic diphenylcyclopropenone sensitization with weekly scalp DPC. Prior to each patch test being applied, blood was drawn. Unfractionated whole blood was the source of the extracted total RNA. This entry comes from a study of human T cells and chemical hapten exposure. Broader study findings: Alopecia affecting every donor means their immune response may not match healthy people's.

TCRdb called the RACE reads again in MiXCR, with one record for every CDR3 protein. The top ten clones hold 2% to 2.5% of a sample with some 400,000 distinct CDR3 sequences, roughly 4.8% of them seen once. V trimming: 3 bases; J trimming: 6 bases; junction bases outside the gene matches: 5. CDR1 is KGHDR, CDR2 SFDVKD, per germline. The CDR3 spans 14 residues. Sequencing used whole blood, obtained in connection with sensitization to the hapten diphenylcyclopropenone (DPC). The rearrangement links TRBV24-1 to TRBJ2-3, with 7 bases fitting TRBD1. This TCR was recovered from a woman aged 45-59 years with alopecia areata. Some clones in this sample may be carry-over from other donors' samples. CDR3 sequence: CATSDILQGDTQYF. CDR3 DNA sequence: TGTGCCACCAGTGATATCCTACAGGGGGATACGCAGTATTTT.